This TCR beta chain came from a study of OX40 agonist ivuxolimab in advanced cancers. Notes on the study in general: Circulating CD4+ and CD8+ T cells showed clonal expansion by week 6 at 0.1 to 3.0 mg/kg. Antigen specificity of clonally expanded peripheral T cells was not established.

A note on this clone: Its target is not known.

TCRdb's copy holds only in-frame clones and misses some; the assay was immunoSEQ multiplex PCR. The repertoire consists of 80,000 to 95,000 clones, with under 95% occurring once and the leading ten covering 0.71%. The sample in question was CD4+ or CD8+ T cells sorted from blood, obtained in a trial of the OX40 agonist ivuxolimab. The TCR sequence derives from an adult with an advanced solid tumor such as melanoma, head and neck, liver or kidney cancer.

CDR3 nucleotide sequence: TGTGCCAGCAGCTTAGTAGGGACAGGGGGCCCTCGAAACACCATATATTTT. Its translation: CASSLVGTGGPRNTIYF. This chain connects TRBV7-9 to TRBJ1-3; 12 bases line up with TRBD1. The CDR3 has 17 amino acids. The germline V gene encodes CDR1 SEHNR and CDR2 FQNEAQ (reference sequence). V was pared by 1 base and J by 5 bases, with 6 bases of the junction left unmatched.